This entry lists 20 T cell receptor beta chains sequenced from one sample in a study of shared clonotypes between healthy human individuals. Assay used: immunoSEQ multiplex PCR; TCRdb lists only in-frame clones, some missing. The sample shows some 2,100,000 clones, roughly 95% of them seen only once. Input material: naive CD4+ T cells sorted from blood. Stated subset: CD45RA+ positively selected. The receptors come from a man aged 18 to 29 in good health.

The chain recombines TRBV6-5 with TRBJ1-4; no reliable D call. There are 14 residues in the CDR3. Per the germline V gene, CDR1 is MNHEY and CDR2 is SVGAGI. Trimming removed 6 bases at V and 0 bases at J, with 8 bases between. This CDR3 reads CASSPTPTNEKLFF. The CDR3 coding sequence is TGTGCCAGCAGCCCCACCCCAACTAATGAAAAACTGTTTTTT.

This rearrangement joins TRBV4-1 to TRBJ2-5, with 8 bases identical to TRBD2. J gave up 4 bases and V 0 bases, and 1 base lay outside the gene matches. The CDR3 sequence is 14 residues long. Germline CDR1 MGHRA, CDR2 YSYEKL. CDR3 nucleotides: TGCGCCAGCAGCCAAGAGGGACTAGGAGAGACCCAGTACTTC. Its protein is CASSQEGLGETQYF.

The chain employs TRBV28 and TRBJ2-7; D is undetermined. Germline CDR1 MDHEN, CDR2 SYDVKM. This CDR3 comprises 13 residues. Trimming left V 2 bases short and J 6 bases short, with 11 bases between. The CDR3 DNA reads as TGTGCCAGCAGTTTAGTAGGGTCCGGCGAGCAGTACTTC. Translating it yields CASSLVGSGEQYF.

The chain's CDR3 is CASSRLAGGPTDTQYF. The CDR3 nucleotides read TGTGCCAGCAGCAGACTAGCGGGAGGGCCGACAGATACGCAGTATTTT. The chain couples TRBV11-2 to TRBJ2-3, with 14 nucleotides matching TRBD2. V trimming: 5 bases; J trimming: 3 bases; junction bases outside the gene matches: 4. Per the germline V gene, CDR1 is SGHAT and CDR2 is FQNNGV. The length of the CDR3 is 16 residues.

The chain carries TRBV5-1 and TRBJ1-4; D gene ambiguous. Deletions cut 0 bases from V and 6 bases from J, with 12 bases between. Germline V gives CDR1 SGHRS, CDR2 YFSETQ. The CDR3 length is 15 residues. The CDR3 is CASSLGGTVDEKLFF. Here the CDR3 DNA reads TGCGCCAGCAGCTTGGGAGGTACAGTTGATGAAAAACTGTTTTTT. Full variable domain (outside the CDR3, taken from reference TRBV5-1 and TRBJ1-4): KAGVTQTPRYLIKTRGQQVTLSCSPISGHRSVSWYQQTPGQGLQFLFEYFSETQRNKGNFPGRFSGRQFSNSRSEMNVSTLELGDSALYLCASSLGGTVDEKLFFGSGTQLSVL.

This sequence joins TRBV9 and TRBJ2-1; 10 bases fit TRBD2. CDR1 is SGDLS, CDR2 YYNGEE, per germline. The ends lost 0 bases at V and 7 bases at J; junction bases unmatched: 10. This CDR3 comprises 17 residues. The CDR3: CASSVVGSSGSQNEQFF. In nucleotides, the CDR3 is TGTGCCAGCAGCGTAGTAGGGTCTAGCGGGAGCCAGAATGAGCAGTTCTTC.

CDR3 loop: CAWSALKVAGGGRGNSPLHF. In DNA form, the CDR3 reads TGTGCCTGGAGTGCCCTAAAGGTGGCGGGAGGGGGCCGCGGTAATTCACCCCTCCACTTT. The chain joins TRBV30 to TRBJ1-6; TRBD1 agrees at 7 bases. Germline loops: CDR1 GTSNPN, CDR2 SVGIG (reference sequence). This CDR3 comprises 20 residues. J gave up 6 bases and V 1 base, and 21 bases lay outside the gene matches.

This sequence joins TRBV28 and TRBJ2-7; D is undetermined. Trimming removed 4 bases at V and 5 bases at J, with 15 bases between. Germline CDR1 and CDR2: MDHEN and SYDVKM. The CDR3 runs to 14 residues. The CDR3 loop reads CASSYPASAHEQYF. For the CDR3, the DNA is TGTGCCAGCAGTTACCCTGCCAGCGCCCACGAGCAGTACTTC.

This chain links TRBV6-1 with TRBJ2-5; 8 nucleotides agree with TRBD1. Unmatched junction bases numbered 8, after V lost 5 bases and J lost 6 bases. The CDR3 extends over 14 amino acids. Germline CDR1 MNHNS, CDR2 SASEGT. DNA of the CDR3: TGTGCCAGCAGTCCGGACAGGGTTATACAGACCCAGTACTTC. Translated: CASSPDRVIQTQYF.

The rearrangement joins TRBV18 to TRBJ2-7; D possibly corresponds to TRBD2 (5 bases). Trimming cost V 3 bases and J 0 bases, with 21 bases left between them. Germline CDR1 is KGHSH and CDR2 is LQKENI. This CDR3 spans 18 amino acids. The CDR3 DNA sequence: TGTGCCAGCTCACCCCGCACGATGGTAGCGAGTAGCTCCTACGAGCAGTACTTC. Protein: CASSPRTMVASSSYEQYF.

The V gene is TRBV7-6, the J gene TRBJ1-2, with 7 bases that match TRBD1. This CDR3 is built from 13 residues. V lost 5 bases, J lost 2 bases, and 2 bases stayed unmatched. Germline lookup yields CDR1 SGHVS and CDR2 FNYEAQ. This CDR3 reads CASSPQGNYGYTF. For the CDR3, the DNA is TGTGCCAGCAGCCCACAGGGGAACTATGGCTACACCTTC.

The V gene is TRBV7-9, the J gene TRBJ1-1; 9 bases match TRBD1. The germline gives CDR1 SEHNR, CDR2 FQNEAQ (reference sequence). Trimming took 3 bases from V and 11 from J; bases not matched to a gene: 10. The CDR3 is 14 amino acids. The CDR3 DNA reads as TGTGCCAGCAGCTTCTACGTGGGACAGGGAGGGGCTTTCTTT. It codes for CASSFYVGQGGAFF.

V is TRBV6-1 and J is TRBJ2-1; D is ambiguous. Deletions cut 0 bases from V and 0 bases from J, with 15 bases between. This CDR3 is built from 18 residues. CDR1 is MNHNS and CDR2 is SASEGT in the germline V gene. In nucleotides, the CDR3 is TGTGCCAGCAGTGAAGCGAGTCACTACCTCAGCTCCTACAATGAGCAGTTCTTC. Its protein is CASSEASHYLSSYNEQFF.

J is TRBJ2-2 and V is TRBV11-2; D is tentatively TRBD1 or TRBD2 (6 bases each). The germline V gene encodes CDR1 SGHAT and CDR2 FQNNGV. The CDR3 runs to 15 residues. V was cut by 5 bases and J by 7 bases, with 17 bases left in between. The CDR3 region has the DNA TGTGCCAGCAGCCAAATCCGGGGGCCGCACGGGGAGCTGTTTTTT. Residues: CASSQIRGPHGELFF. Complete variable domain (other parts from reference TRBV11-2 and TRBJ2-2): EAGVAQSPRYKIIEKRQSVAFWCNPISGHATLYWYQQILGQGPKLLIQFQNNGVVDDSQLPKDRFSAERLKGVDSTLKIQPAKLEDSAVYLCASSQIRGPHGELFFGEGSRLTVL.

The chain carries TRBV7-2 and TRBJ1-2, with 9 bases matching TRBD1. Germline V gives CDR1 SGHTA, CDR2 FQGNSA. The junction had 10 bases not matched to a gene; V was cut back by 5 bases and J by 6 bases. This CDR3 has 15 amino acids. The CDR3 region has the DNA TGTGCCAGCAGCACTCGGGACAGGGCAATAAATGGCTACACCTTC. Translation gives CASSTRDRAINGYTF.

This rearrangement joins TRBV2 to TRBJ2-7, with 10 bases lining up with TRBD2. Germline V gene sequence: CDR1 SNHLY, CDR2 FYNNEI. The CDR3 sequence is 15 residues long. Unmatched junction bases numbered 11, after V lost 7 bases and J lost 5 bases. The CDR3 region is CASKPSGSPFDEQYF. The CDR3 coding sequence is TGTGCCAGCAAACCTAGCGGGAGTCCCTTCGACGAGCAGTACTTC.

This chain joins TRBV11-3 and TRBJ2-7; 9 bases map to TRBD1. Germline trimming cut 5 bases from V and 3 bases from J; bases unmatched to any gene: 5. CDR1 is SGHNT and CDR2 is YENEEA in the germline V gene. This CDR3 spans 14 amino acids. The CDR3 DNA follows: TGTGCCAGCAGCCCCGGGACAGGGCGCTACGAGCAGTACTTC. Translating gives CASSPGTGRYEQYF.

In the case of this clone: The same CDR3 is also encoded by other DNA sequences in this sample. The chain recombines TRBV27 with TRBJ1-6, with D perhaps matching TRBD1 (6 bases). The CDR3 is 16 residues long. Germline CDR1 and CDR2: MNHEY and SMNVEV (reference sequence). Trimming shortened V by 2 bases and J by 0 bases, and 8 bases separated the two germline ends. The CDR3 region has the DNA TGTGCCAGCAGTTTACAGGGGAGCTCCTATAATTCACCCCTCCACTTT. It encodes CASSLQGSSYNSPLHF.

The rearrangement joins TRBV7-9 to TRBJ1-5; D gene ambiguous. Germline values: CDR1 SEHNR, CDR2 FQNEAQ (reference sequence). Trimming shortened V by 6 bases and J by 0 bases, and 9 bases separated the two germline ends. CDR3 size: 14 residues. The CDR3 here is CASSSLGSNQPQHF. For the CDR3, the DNA is TGTGCCAGCAGTTCCCTGGGTAGCAATCAGCCCCAGCATTTT.

This chain links TRBV6-1 with TRBJ1-2; 7 bases agree with TRBD1. CDR1 MNHNS and CDR2 SASEGT come from the germline V gene. This CDR3 has 14 residues. Unmatched junction bases numbered 7, after V lost 6 bases and J lost 3 bases. CDR3 DNA: TGTGCCAGCAGGACCTCTGGGACAGACTATGGCTACACCTTC. This encodes CASRTSGTDYGYTF.